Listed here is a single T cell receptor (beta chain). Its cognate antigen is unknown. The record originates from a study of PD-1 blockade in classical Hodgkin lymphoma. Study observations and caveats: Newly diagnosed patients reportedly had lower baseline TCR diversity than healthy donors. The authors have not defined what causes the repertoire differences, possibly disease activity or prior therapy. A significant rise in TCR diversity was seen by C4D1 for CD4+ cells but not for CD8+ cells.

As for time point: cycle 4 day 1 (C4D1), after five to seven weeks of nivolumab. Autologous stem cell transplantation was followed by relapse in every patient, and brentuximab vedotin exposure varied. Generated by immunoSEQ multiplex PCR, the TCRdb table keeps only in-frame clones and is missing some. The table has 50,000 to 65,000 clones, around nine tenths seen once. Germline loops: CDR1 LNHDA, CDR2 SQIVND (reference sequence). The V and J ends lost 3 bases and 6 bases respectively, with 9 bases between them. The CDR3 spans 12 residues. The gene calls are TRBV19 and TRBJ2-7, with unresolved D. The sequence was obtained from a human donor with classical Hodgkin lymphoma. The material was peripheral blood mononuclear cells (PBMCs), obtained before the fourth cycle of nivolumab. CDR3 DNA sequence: TGTGCCAGTAGTATCCCGTCCGGCGAGCAGTACTTC. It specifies CASSIPSGEQYF.